Following are 12 T cell receptor beta chains from one sample sequenced in a study of CD8+ T cells in alopecia areata. Extracted RNA was reverse transcribed, and the resulting cDNA served as sequencing template. Produced via immunoSEQ multiplex PCR; TCRdb's table is partial and in-frame only. The table lists about 190,000 clones, around 60% of them singletons. Treatment in this sample: oral pan-JAK inhibitor, 5-10 mg twice daily. Sequences were derived from CD4+ T cells sorted from blood, sampled at week 4, from a patient treated with tofacitinib. All receptors come from a human donor with alopecia areata.

The chain combines TRBV30 with TRBJ2-5, with 9 positions matching TRBD2. CDR3 length: 15 residues. The germline V gene has CDR1 GTSNPN and CDR2 SVGIG (reference sequence). Trimming at V came to 2 bases and at J to 5 bases, leaving 9 bases not matched to a gene. CDR3 bases: TGTGCCTGGAGTCCTATAGCGGGAGTTACGGAGACCCAGTACTTC. This sequence encodes CAWSPIAGVTETQYF. The whole variable domain, remainder taken from reference TRBV30 and TRBJ2-5, is SQTIHQWPATLVQPVGSPLSLECTVEGTSNPNLYWYRQAAGRGLQLLFYSVGIGQISSEVPQNLSASRPQDRQFILSSKKLLLSDSGFYLCAWSPIAGVTETQYFGPGTRLLVL.

The chain is built from TRBV30 and TRBJ2-3; the D gene could be TRBD1 or TRBD2 (5 bases each). This CDR3 is built from 14 residues. Germline lookup yields CDR1 GTSNPN and CDR2 SVGIG (reference sequence). V shed 3 bases and J shed 0 bases, with 10 bases lying between them. The CDR3 protein is CAWRWGRSTDTQYF. In DNA form, the CDR3 reads TGTGCCTGGAGATGGGGACGGAGCACAGATACGCAGTATTTT.

The rearrangement joins TRBV7-8 to TRBJ2-1; D call uncertain. The V gene's germline CDR1 is SGHVS and CDR2 FQNEAQ. The V and J ends lost 5 bases and 5 bases respectively, with 4 bases between them. The CDR3 sequence is 11 residues long. The CDR3 nucleotides read TGTGCCAGCAGCCCTGACAATGAGCAGTTCTTC. Residues: CASSPDNEQFF. Together with reference TRBV7-8 and TRBJ2-1, the CDR3 gives the full variable domain: GAGVSQSPRYKVAKRGQDVALRCDPISGHVSLFWYQQALGQGPEFLTYFQNEAQLDKSGLPSDRFFAERPEGSVSTLKIQRTQQEDSAVYLCASSPDNEQFFGPGTRLTVL.

The CDR3 loop is CASSRGPGLDRHEQFF. In DNA, the CDR3 is TGTGCCAGCAGCCGGGGACCGGGACTAGATCGGCATGAGCAGTTCTTC. The chain has TRBV7-3 and TRBJ2-1; 8 positions match TRBD2. This CDR3 contains 16 residues. V was pared by 5 bases and J by 8 bases, with 14 bases of the junction left unmatched. The germline V gene has CDR1 SGHTA and CDR2 FQGTGA.

This chain uses TRBV19 with TRBJ1-1; D call uncertain. Trimming removed 4 bases at V and 2 bases at J, with 8 bases between. This CDR3 is 13 amino acids long. Per germline, CDR1 LNHDA and CDR2 SQIVND (reference sequence). This chain's CDR3 is CASSKGRNTEAFF. The CDR3 DNA reads TGTGCCAGTAGTAAGGGCCGAAACACTGAAGCTTTCTTT.

The J gene is TRBJ2-1, the V gene TRBV9; 9 bases agree with TRBD2. Germline CDR1 is SGDLS and CDR2 is YYNGEE. The CDR3 spans 18 residues. With 3 bases clipped from V and 0 bases from J, the junction kept 10 bases outside the gene matches. The CDR3: CASSARNSGSDSYNEQFF. In DNA form, the CDR3 reads TGTGCCAGCAGCGCCAGAAATAGCGGGAGTGACTCCTACAATGAGCAGTTCTTC.

The V and J genes are TRBV2 and TRBJ1-5; D unresolved. The V gene lost 9 bases and the J gene lost 3 bases, with 12 bases spanning the gap. Germline values: CDR1 SNHLY, CDR2 FYNNEI. CDR3 size: 13 residues. The CDR3 DNA reads as TGTGCCAGTCAGGCGGGGTTCAATCAGCCCCAGCATTTT. It encodes CASQAGFNQPQHF.

This clone appeared a few times. Since a far larger clone is one base different, this is likely a read error. The chain carries TRBV4-2 and TRBJ2-6; D remains ambiguous. Trimming pared 1 base from V and 2 bases from J, leaving 9 bases between. Germline V gives CDR1 LGHNA, CDR2 YNFKEQ. The CDR3 sequence is 16 residues long. The CDR3: CASSQVLTTGANVLTF. The CDR3 DNA is TGTGCCAGCAGCCAAGTGCTAACGACTGGGGCCAACGTCCTGACTTTC.

In regard to this clone: A much larger clone sits a single nucleotide away, making a read error possible. The chain recombines TRBV13 with TRBJ1-1; possibly TRBD1 for D (5 bases). The CDR3 runs to 13 residues. Per the germline V gene, CDR1 is PRHDT and CDR2 is FYEKMQ (reference sequence). Trimming removed 6 bases from V and 1 base from J, with 9 bases in between. CDR3 nucleotides: TGTGCCAGCAGAGGGACGGCGAACACTGAAGCTTTCTTT. Translated: CASRGTANTEAFF.

The CDR3 loop is CASQLLAGGVQFF. CDR3 nucleotide sequence: TGTGCCAGCCAACTCCTAGCGGGAGGGGTGCAGTTCTTC. The gene calls are TRBV2 and TRBJ2-1, with TRBD2 matching 12 bases. V shed 8 bases and J 12 bases; nucleotides not matched to a gene: 8. In germline, CDR1 is SNHLY, CDR2 FYNNEI. This CDR3 comprises 13 residues.

The chain has TRBV30 and TRBJ1-1; D remains unclear. The CDR3 length is 14 residues. V lost 0 bases, J lost 4 bases, and 12 bases lay in between. Germline V gene lookup returns CDR1 GTSNPN and CDR2 SVGIG (reference sequence). The CDR3 DNA sequence: TGTGCCTGGAGTGTGCGGATCACGGGCACTGAAGCTTTCTTT. It yields the protein CAWSVRITGTEAFF.

This clone has a handful of counts. The chain employs TRBV4-1 and TRBJ2-1; either TRBD1 or TRBD2 may supply D (5 bases each). This CDR3 spans 15 amino acids. Germline CDR1 MGHRA, CDR2 YSYEKL. V was shortened by 3 bases and J by 0 bases, with 9 bases between the two germline ends. The CDR3: CASSQVGASYNEQFF. The CDR3 bases are TGCGCCAGCAGCCAGGTCGGGGCCTCCTACAATGAGCAGTTCTTC.